This record looks at one T cell receptor (beta chain) sequence and its context. Its antigen is not identified. A single base separates this from a much larger clone, so it may be a read error. Trimming took 2 bases from V and 6 from J; bases not matched to a gene: 10. The CDR3 length is 15 residues. Germline V gene sequence: CDR1 SGHTA, CDR2 FQGNSA. These data belong to a study of T-cell reconstitution after alpha-beta-depleted transplantation in children. Whole-study findings and limits: There were reportedly several hundred expanded graft clones from which alpha-beta T cells came about two months after transplant. Counts and diversity of T cells one year after transplant came mostly from newly produced T cells. Some patients' high day-60 TCRbeta diversity was attributed to recipient cells surviving conditioning.

TCRbeta library construction was performed incorporating unique molecular identifiers. TCRdb re-analysed the PCR reads in MiXCR, keeping a single row per CDR3 protein. The sample yields approximately 500,000 distinct CDR3 sequences, about 10% seen once. This chain joins TRBV7-2 and TRBJ2-7; TRBD2 matches at 7 bases. The sequence derives from a child aged 2 to 15 with inherited bone marrow failure, due to receive a stem cell transplant. The specimen comprised PBMCs, sampled before TCRalphabeta/CD19-depleted stem cell transplant. DNA for the CDR3: TGTGCCAGCAGCTTACTGTTGCTAGCGGACCGCGAGCAGTACTTC. Protein: CASSLLLLADREQYF.